These T cell receptor beta chains were read from a single sample in a study of blood T cells in healthy people across ages. TCRdb analysed the 5' RACE reads with MiXCR anew, one entry per CDR3 protein. Of some 1,000,000 distinct CDR3 sequences listed, approximately 25% were seen once; the top ten hold approximately 0.79%. These same records also appear under a second study, on T cells of mothers and their children.

The sequenced sample was blood. These receptors came from a girl aged 2-9 years in good health. CDR3s include the opening cysteine and the closing phenylalanine or tryptophan. A D gene is named only where the DNA matches it firmly. Expanded clones are given a class, and other clones once, few, many or no size at all.

clone size	V gene	J gene	D gene	CDR3 protein	CDR3 DNA
few	TRBV11-2	TRBJ2-1	TRBD2	CASAVRPSGSNEQFF	TGTGCCAGCGCAGTTCGGCCCAGCGGGAGCAATGAGCAGTTCTTC
-	TRBV29-1	TRBJ2-3	-	CSALSGPDTQYF	TGCAGCGCACTATCAGGTCCGGATACGCAGTATTTT
-	TRBV27	TRBJ1-2	-	CASSLYGQGYTF	TGTGCCAGCAGTTTATATGGGCAGGGCTACACCTTC
few	TRBV3-1	TRBJ1-5	-	CASSQGRGANQPQHF	TGTGCCAGCAGCCAAGGGAGAGGGGCCAATCAGCCCCAGCATTTT
few	TRBV3-1	TRBJ1-2	-	CASSQEDGNYGYTF	TGTGCCAGCAGCCAGGAGGACGGGAACTATGGCTACACCTTC
few	TRBV20-1	TRBJ1-3	-	CSALSGNRHTIYF	TGCAGCGCCCTATCGGGCAATAGACACACCATATATTTT
many	TRBV4-3	TRBJ2-5	-	CASSQSGVETQYF	TGCGCCAGCAGCCAATCGGGGGTAGAGACCCAGTACTTC
-	TRBV12-3/TRBV12-4	TRBJ2-5	TRBD1	CASGTGGTQETQYF	TGTGCCAGCGGCACAGGGGGGACACAAGAGACCCAGTACTTC
once	TRBV24-1	TRBJ2-4	TRBD1	CATSDPTGDRGSGYIQYF	TGTGCCACCAGTGACCCCACGGGGGACAGGGGGAGTGGATACATTCAGTACTTC
-	TRBV4-2	TRBJ2-1	-	CASSQDYRGAYNEQFF	TGTGCCAGCAGCCAAGATTACCGGGGGGCTTACAATGAGCAGTTCTTC
-	TRBV12-3/TRBV12-4	TRBJ1-2	-	CASSSPALYGYTF	TGTGCCAGCAGTTCCCCCGCCCTCTATGGCTACACCTTC
-	TRBV29-1	TRBJ2-1	TRBD2	CIVGGEVAGGYNEQFF	TGCATCGTGGGGGGGGAAGTAGCGGGAGGATACAATGAGCAGTTCTTC
few	TRBV24-1	TRBJ2-7	TRBD2	CATSDPGTTLYEQYF	TGTGCCACCAGTGACCCCGGGACTACTCTCTACGAGCAGTACTTC
few	TRBV29-1	TRBJ1-2	-	CSVEDPISYGYTF	TGCAGCGTTGAAGATCCCATTAGCTATGGCTACACCTTC
-	TRBV10-3	TRBJ2-6	TRBD2	CAISGGTSGSSGANVLTF	TGTGCCATCAGTGGGGGGACTAGCGGGAGCTCTGGGGCCAACGTCCTGACTTTC
-	TRBV20-1	TRBJ2-1	TRBD2	CSAPSSGRYNEQFF	TGCAGTGCCCCCTCTAGCGGGAGATACAATGAGCAGTTCTTC
-	TRBV5-5	TRBJ2-5	-	CASSRLDLNQETQYF	TGTGCCAGCAGCCGATTGGACCTAAACCAGGAGACCCAGTACTTC
-	TRBV7-3	TRBJ2-7	-	CASSFLPSYEQYF	TGTGCCAGCAGCTTCCTACCCTCCTACGAGCAGTACTTC
few	TRBV7-8	TRBJ2-7	TRBD1	CASSFPDRGAYEQYF	TGTGCCAGCAGCTTCCCGGACAGGGGCGCCTACGAGCAGTACTTC
few	TRBV5-1	TRBJ1-1	-	CASSLGTDEAFF	TGCGCCAGCAGCTTGGGGACAGATGAAGCTTTCTTT
few	TRBV20-1	TRBJ2-1	-	CSAFKPGLGYNEQFF	TGCAGTGCTTTTAAACCGGGACTCGGTTACAATGAGCAGTTCTTC
-	TRBV5-1	TRBJ1-1	-	CASSPTQVNTEAFF	TGCGCCAGCAGCCCAACACAGGTAAACACTGAAGCTTTCTTT
-	TRBV7-2	TRBJ1-3	-	CASSFLRSAGNTIYF	TGTGCCAGCAGCTTCCTTAGATCCGCTGGAAACACCATATATTTT
-	TRBV20-1	TRBJ2-3	-	CSATTGRANTDTQYF	TGCAGTGCTACCACAGGGCGGGCGAACACAGATACGCAGTATTTT
once	TRBV7-9	TRBJ2-1	-	CASSLVGGGGSALYNEQFF	TGTGCCAGCAGCTTAGTTGGGGGAGGAGGGAGCGCGCTCTACAATGAGCAGTTCTTC
-	TRBV6-1	TRBJ2-7	TRBD2	CASRERSGFYEQYF	TGTGCCAGCAGAGAACGTAGCGGGTTTTACGAGCAGTACTTC
-	TRBV24-1	TRBJ1-1	-	CATSFGRGRAFF	TGTGCCACCAGTTTTGGCAGGGGACGAGCTTTCTTT
-	TRBV20-1	TRBJ2-4	-	CSAREWSTEGGVRSIQYF	TGCAGTGCTAGAGAATGGTCGACGGAGGGGGGGGTACGAAGCATTCAGTACTTC
-	TRBV20-1	TRBJ2-4	-	CSASISIGENIQYF	TGCAGTGCTAGTATTTCCATCGGTGAAAACATTCAGTACTTC
-	TRBV5-6	TRBJ2-7	TRBD1	CASRQSFRDRIYEQYF	TGTGCCAGCAGACAGAGTTTCCGGGACAGGATATACGAGCAGTACTTC
once	TRBV7-2	TRBJ2-5	-	CASNENGLTIQETQYF	TGTGCCAGCAACGAAAACGGACTGACGATTCAAGAGACCCAGTACTTC
-	TRBV7-2	TRBJ1-2	-	CASSLNSGGGYTF	TGTGCCAGCAGCTTAAATAGCGGGGGAGGCTACACCTTC
-	TRBV4-1	TRBJ1-1	-	CASSQNRVREAFF	TGCGCCAGCAGCCAAAACAGAGTGCGTGAAGCTTTCTTT
few	TRBV3-1	TRBJ2-1	TRBD1	CASSTRGRIYNERFF	TGTGCCAGCAGCACCAGGGGGCGGATTTACAATGAGCGGTTCTTC
few	TRBV2	TRBJ2-7	-	CASSEQGVEQYF	TGTGCCAGCAGTGAGCAAGGGGTCGAGCAGTACTTC
few	TRBV20-1	TRBJ2-1	-	CSAWRGQFF	TGCAGTGCTTGGAGGGGGCAGTTCTTC
few	TRBV5-1	TRBJ1-5	-	CASSQDPYSNQPQHF	TGCGCCAGCAGTCAAGACCCTTATAGCAATCAGCCCCAACATTTT
-	TRBV20-1	TRBJ2-1	-	CSAPLITDEQFF	TGCAGTGCCCCCCTGATAACAGATGAGCAGTTCTTC
-	TRBV11-2	TRBJ2-3	-	CASSSQQGGGTDTQYF	TGTGCCAGCAGCTCACAACAGGGAGGGGGCACAGATACGCAGTATTTT
few	TRBV12-3/TRBV12-4	TRBJ2-5	TRBD2	CASSGRTSPHETQYF	TGTGCCAGCAGCGGTAGGACTAGCCCACATGAGACCCAGTACTTC
-	TRBV10-3	TRBJ1-3	-	CAISESFMTGTGNTIYF	TGTGCCATCAGTGAGTCGTTTATGACAGGAACTGGAAACACCATATATTTT
-	TRBV4-3	TRBJ2-7	-	CASSRGHSEQYF	TGCGCCAGCAGCCGGGGACATTCCGAGCAGTACTTC
few	TRBV29-1	TRBJ2-1	-	CSVFHGGKNEQFF	TGCAGCGTTTTTCATGGAGGGAAGAATGAGCAGTTCTTC
-	TRBV7-9	TRBJ2-5	TRBD2	CASRAGDGNAETQYF	TGTGCCAGCAGGGCGGGGGATGGGAACGCAGAGACCCAGTACTTC
-	TRBV29-1	TRBJ2-1	-	CSVEDNSSYNEQFF	TGCAGCGTTGAGGACAACAGCTCCTACAATGAGCAGTTCTTC
few	TRBV18	TRBJ1-1	-	CASSPQSAYGTEAFF	TGTGCCAGCTCACCACAAAGTGCATATGGGACTGAAGCTTTCTTT
few	TRBV27	TRBJ1-5	-	CASSYQGPTQPQHF	TGTGCCAGCAGTTATCAGGGGCCCACGCAGCCCCAGCATTTT